Sequencing of this T cell receptor beta chain was carried out in a study of T cells in Graves' hyperthyroidism and ophthalmopathy. This clonotype showed up many times. Each person with ophthalmopathy scored at least 3 on the Clinical Activity Score, reached NOSPECS grade 4 or higher, and had been ill under 3 months. Regions amplified from RNA transcripts were the TCR beta CDR3 regions. With the HTBI primer set, the TCR CDR3 went through a first round of RT-PCR. TCRdb recomputed calls from the multiplex PCR reads with MiXCR, one row per CDR3 protein. The table includes fewer than 350,000 distinct CDR3 sequences, around 18% detected once. The CDR3 runs 13 residues. Looked up from germline, CDR1 is MNHEY and CDR2 is SVGEGT. The junction had 4 bases not matched to a gene; V was cut back by 5 bases and J by 3 bases.

The receptor was derived from a woman in her thirties or forties with Graves' ophthalmopathy. This rearrangement joins TRBV6-2 or TRBV6-3 to TRBJ2-7; 7 bases are shared with TRBD1. Sample: blood. The CDR3 region has the DNA TGTGCCAGCAGTAAGGACAGGATCTACGAGCAGTACTTC. Protein sequence: CASSKDRIYEQYF.